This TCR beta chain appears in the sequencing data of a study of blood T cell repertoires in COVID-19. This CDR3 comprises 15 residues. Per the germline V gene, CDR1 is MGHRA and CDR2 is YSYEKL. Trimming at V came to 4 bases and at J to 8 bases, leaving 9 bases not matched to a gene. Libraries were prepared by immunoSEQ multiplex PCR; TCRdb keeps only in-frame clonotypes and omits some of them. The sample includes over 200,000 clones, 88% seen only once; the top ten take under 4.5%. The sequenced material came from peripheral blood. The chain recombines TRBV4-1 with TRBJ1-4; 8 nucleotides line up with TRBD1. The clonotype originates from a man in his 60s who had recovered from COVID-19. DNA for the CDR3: TGCGCCAGCAGCCGAGCCGAGACAGGGGACGAAAAACTGTTTTTT. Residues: CASSRAETGDEKLFF.